This T cell receptor (beta chain) was recorded in a study of shared clonotypes between healthy human individuals. Study context: The study used three CD4 naive, three CD4 memory, two CD8 naive and one CD8 memory plate per donor.

Study-level findings and limits: The rarefaction results pointed to incomplete sorted-subset sequencing despite large depth.

It was CD45RO-negative cells, positively selected for CCR7, that made up naive CD8 cells, with terminally differentiated effector memory CD45RA+ cells excluded. Method: immunoSEQ multiplex PCR; TCRdb's copy keeps in-frame clones and lacks some. The sample consists of under 600,000 clones, more than 95% of them appearing once. The V and J ends lost 5 bases and 5 bases, in that order; junction bases with no gene match: 13. Germline-derived CDR1 and CDR2 are SGHTA and FQGNSA. The CDR3 runs 16 residues. With respect to this clone: What it binds is unknown.

This TCR derives from a man aged 25 to 45 in good health. Source material: naive CD8+ T cells sorted from blood. V is TRBV7-2 and J is TRBJ2-3, with TRBD2 identical over 7 bases. The CDR3 spells CASSDYSGPQGDTQYF. CDR3 sequence (DNA): TGTGCCAGCAGCGATTATAGCGGGCCCCAAGGAGATACGCAGTATTTT.